This record covers a single TCR beta chain. No antigen is known for it. No base quality information exists; no much larger clone differs at one position. At the junction V is shortened by 4 bases and J by 5 bases; bases outside the gene matches: 10. Taken from cysteine to phenylalanine, the CDR3 has 16 residues. CDR3 DNA only is kept here, 48 bases in frame from base 1. According to the germline V gene, CDR1 reads LGHNA and CDR2 reads YSLEER. The immunoSEQ Assay, a bias-controlled multiplex PCR, was used to amplify TCRbeta CDR3 regions from genomic DNA. The original methods were these. The number of nucleated cells in each sample was estimated by amplification of reference gene primers within the assay. To quantify the absolute abundance of each unique TCRbeta CDR3 rearrangement, sequence reads were collapsed and filtered. For each sample, productive Simpson clonality was calculated by taking the square root of Simpson's diversity index across productive rearrangements. TCRdb mirrors the immuneACCESS table, restricted to in-frame sequences. Some clones are absent from its copies; in checked studies, under half trace to an unresolved V gene, and the reason for the others is unknown. That table gives V, J and clone size, and the DNA gave D and trimming. The sample data list around 700,000 clones, and approximately 90% of these were observed just once. Together, the top ten hold under 0.3% of the sample.

This specimen belongs to a study of blood T cell repertoires in COVID-19 (dated by TCRdb to 2019 to 2021). As for the study more broadly: Samples covering the acute and convalescent phases of COVID-19 were provided by collaborators in the United States, Italy and Spain. A freely available public database, intended as a resource for researchers studying the immune response to SARS-CoV-2, is where the repertoires were released. Nearly every sample came with metadata listing a de-identified subject ID, COVID-19 status, age in years and sex. The prospective study material was composed of cDNA or gDNA derived from T cells, B-cell-depleted T cells, or PBMCs. HLA class I and class II types, where available, came from metadata supplied by the sample provider rather than from assay-based typing. The samples were drawn from two sources: the first 160 participants of the ongoing ImmuneRACE study, and 950 to 1,500 subjects contributed by 6 global collaborators. Deeply sampled blood TCRbeta repertoires from subjects exposed to, actively infected with, or recovered from COVID-19 were included in the dataset. The full study reports these points: Clinical and demographic metadata were provided uncurated, with the amount varying by source and participant.

Each collaborating institution followed its own protocols to collect whole blood in K2EDTA tubes. Collaborator samples were shipped for TCRbeta analysis as frozen whole blood, isolated PBMCs, or DNA extracted from either sample type. This TCR was recovered from a woman aged 18-30 years with acute or convalescent COVID-19. Recombination linked TRBV4-3 to TRBJ1-4; 7 bases in the junction line up with TRBD1. The sample consisted of peripheral blood. The CDR3 in this case is CASSPSILTGNEKLFF. The nucleotide sequence is TGCGCCAGCAGCCCCTCGATACTGACAGGGAATGAAAAACTGTTTTTT.